Listed here are 21 T cell receptor beta chains from one sample, sequenced in a study of T cells after yellow fever vaccination. TCRdb used MiXCR to reprocess the 5' RACE reads, holding one entry per CDR3 protein. The sample includes about 310,000 distinct CDR3 sequences, around 3.9% of them seen just once. Specimen: PBMCs, collected on the day of the yellow fever booster vaccination. The source of these receptors is a man aged 18 to 30 who received the YFV17D yellow fever vaccine.

This clonotype was observed a few times. The V gene is TRBV2, the J gene TRBJ2-2, with 12 bases that match TRBD2. CDR3 length: 17 amino acids. V was clipped by 7 bases and J by 3 bases; unmatched bases: 9. Germline V gives CDR1 SNHLY, CDR2 FYNNEI. CDR3 DNA sequence: TGTGCCAGCAAGGGAGCTAGCGGGGGGGCCTACACCGGGGAGCTGTTTTTT. Encoded protein: CASKGASGGAYTGELFF.

This clonotype appeared many times. The rearrangement uses TRBV6-5 and TRBJ2-7, with TRBD1 matching 7 bases. Germline V gives CDR1 MNHEY, CDR2 SVGAGI. CDR3 size: 14 residues. The V gene end was trimmed by 7 bases and the J gene end by 5 bases; junction bases not matched to a gene: 11. Written as DNA, the CDR3 is TGTGCCAGCAAAAGACAGGGAATCGGGAACGAGCAGTACTTC. Protein: CASKRQGIGNEQYF.

This clonotype was detected ten times or more. This sequence joins TRBV11-2 and TRBJ2-5; D may correspond to TRBD1 or TRBD2 (6 bases each). Per the germline V gene, CDR1 is SGHAT and CDR2 is FQNNGV. Trimming took off 2 bases at V and 4 bases at J, with 14 bases between the two ends. The CDR3 loop spans 15 amino acids. CDR3 coding DNA: TGTGCCAGCAGCTTACATCCTCGGGGGCCAGAGACCCAGTACTTC. Translating gives CASSLHPRGPETQYF.

The V gene is TRBV6-5, the J gene TRBJ2-2; D is ambiguous. V lost 7 bases, J lost 8 bases, and 17 bases lay in between. There are 14 residues in the CDR3. The germline gives CDR1 MNHEY, CDR2 SVGAGI. The DNA for the CDR3 is TGTGCCAGCAAACGACTCGCGACGTGGGGGGAGCTGTTTTTT. This sequence encodes CASKRLATWGELFF.

This clonotype has just a few counts. The chain combines TRBV5-4 with TRBJ2-3; possibly TRBD1 or TRBD2 for D (5 bases each). This CDR3 spans 14 amino acids. CDR1 and CDR2 from the germline V gene are SGHNT and YYREEE (reference sequence). V was trimmed by 0 bases and J by 11 bases, leaving 16 bases between them. The CDR3 DNA reads TGTGCCAGCAGCTTGGAGGCCCCGGGAAGGGGGCAGTATTTT. Translating it yields CASSLEAPGRGQYF.

There are many counts of this clonotype. The chain joins TRBV11-2 to TRBJ2-1; 7 bases are a match to TRBD1. Looked up from germline, CDR1 is SGHAT and CDR2 is FQNNGV. The CDR3 length is 12 residues. Losses at the gene ends were 5 bases for V and 13 bases for J; bases not matched to a gene: 8. The CDR3 loop is CASSASDRVQFF. CDR3 DNA sequence: TGTGCCAGCAGCGCCTCAGACAGGGTCCAGTTCTTC.

CDR3 in amino acids: CASSLGKTGFFGNQPQHF. Written as DNA, the CDR3 is TGTGCCAGCAGCTTAGGGAAAACAGGGTTTTTCGGCAATCAGCCCCAGCATTTT. The J gene is TRBJ1-5, the V gene TRBV13; weak D call: TRBD1 (6 bases). This CDR3 has 18 amino acids. The germline V gene encodes CDR1 PRHDT and CDR2 FYEKMQ (reference sequence). The ends were cut back, 0 bases at V and 2 bases at J, with 17 bases in the middle.

This clonotype occurred a few times. The chain employs TRBV12-3 or TRBV12-4 and TRBJ2-7; no clear D gene. The CDR3 is 15 amino acids. V shed 4 bases and J shed 2 bases, with 15 bases lying between them. The CDR3 sequence: CASSSGPTVTYEQYF. Written as DNA, the CDR3 is TGTGCCAGCAGTTCCGGGCCCACGGTGACCTACGAGCAGTACTTC.

In DNA, the CDR3 is TGCAGTGCTAGAGTCGGGCCTAGCGGGGGGGGTCGGGAGACCCAGTACTTC. Protein: CSARVGPSGGGRETQYF. The V call is TRBV20-1, the J call TRBJ2-5, with TRBD2 matching 12 bases. Germline CDR1 reads DFQATT; CDR2 reads SNEGSKA (reference sequence). V lost 1 base to trimming and J lost 5 bases; unmatched junction nucleotides: 11. The CDR3 contains 17 residues.

This clonotype was found many times. This chain joins TRBV5-1 and TRBJ2-3; no firm D call. V dropped 0 bases and J dropped 4 bases, with 15 bases sitting between them. CDR1 SGHRS and CDR2 YFSETQ come from the germline V gene. CDR3 size: 16 residues. The CDR3 coding sequence is TGCGCCAGCAGCTTGGAAATGGTTTCTCTTTCAGATACGCAGTATTTT. Amino acid sequence: CASSLEMVSLSDTQYF.

This clonotype was observed a few times. This CDR3 is CASSFGGFEQYF. The CDR3 bases are TGTGCCAGCAGTTTCGGCGGGTTCGAGCAGTACTTC. The chain is built from TRBV12-3 or TRBV12-4 and TRBJ2-7; possibly TRBD2 for D (5 bases). This CDR3 is 12 amino acids long. With 3 bases removed from V and 6 bases from J, the gap between germline ends came to 9 bases.

This clonotype was counted many times. CDR3 loop: CASSETIRGPAYEQYF. The CDR3 nucleotides are TGTGCCAGCAGTGAAACCATCCGGGGGCCCGCCTACGAGCAGTACTTC. The chain employs TRBV25-1 and TRBJ2-7; D possibly uses TRBD1 or TRBD2 (6 bases each). This CDR3 spans 16 amino acids. Trimming took off 2 bases at V and 2 bases at J, with 16 bases between the two ends. CDR1 and CDR2 (germline): MGHDK, SYGVNS.

The sample holds many counts of this clonotype. This rearrangement joins TRBV6-6 to TRBJ2-6, with a weak D call TRBD2 (5 bases). The CDR3 has 15 amino acids. CDR1 MNHNY and CDR2 SVGAGI come from the germline V gene (reference sequence). V was trimmed by 7 bases and J by 0 bases, leaving 10 bases between them. Written as DNA, the CDR3 is TGTGCCAGCACCTCAGCGGACTCTGGGGCCAACGTCCTGACTTTC. Translated, it gives CASTSADSGANVLTF.

This clonotype turned up a few times. V usage is TRBV20-1 and J usage is TRBJ1-5, with a tentative D call TRBD1 (6 bases). There are 14 residues in the CDR3. Germline V gene data show CDR1 as DFQATT and CDR2 as SNEGSKA (reference sequence). V lost 6 bases to trimming and J lost 5 bases, with 17 bases between them. The CDR3 DNA reads TGCAGTGCGGGGATTTCCACAGGGCATCAGCCCCAGCATTTT. It is translated as CSAGISTGHQPQHF.

Many counts were recorded for this clonotype. The J gene is TRBJ2-5, the V gene TRBV7-9; 8 nucleotides line up with TRBD2. CDR1 is SEHNR and CDR2 is FQNEAQ in the germline V gene (reference sequence). The CDR3 consists of 15 residues. V gave up 5 bases and J gave up 5 bases; unmatched junction bases: 10. CDR3 sequence reads: CASSGPGLGEETQYF. CDR3 nucleotide sequence: TGTGCCAGCAGCGGTCCGGGACTAGGGGAGGAGACCCAGTACTTC.

This clonotype was detected ten times or more. The gene calls are TRBV10-3 and TRBJ2-5; D ambiguous. The CDR3 runs 13 residues. Looked up from germline, CDR1 is ENHRY and CDR2 is SYGVKD. Deletions cut 3 bases from V and 2 bases from J, with 7 bases between. This chain's CDR3 is CAISEPVQETQYF. The CDR3 nucleotides are TGTGCCATCAGTGAACCGGTACAAGAGACCCAGTACTTC.

By sample fraction, this clonotype is medium-sized. The rearrangement uses TRBV7-2 and TRBJ2-5, with a weak D call TRBD2 (7 bases). This CDR3 region has 17 residues. The germline V and J ends were trimmed by 5 bases and 0 bases, with 19 bases remaining between them. Germline CDR1 is SGHTA and CDR2 is FQGNSA. The CDR3: CASSPRGGGGYQETQYF. The CDR3 nucleotides are TGTGCCAGCAGCCCGCGCGGGGGAGGGGGGTACCAAGAGACCCAGTACTTC.

This clonotype has ten or more counts. The rearrangement uses TRBV5-1 and TRBJ2-1; D is ambiguous. CDR3 length equals 17 residues. From germline, CDR1 is SGHRS and CDR2 YFSETQ. With 0 bases removed from V and 1 base from J, the gap between germline ends came to 14 bases. The CDR3 coding sequence is TGCGCCAGCAGCTTGGGGCAGATTTCCACATCCTACAATGAGCAGTTCTTC. Translation: CASSLGQISTSYNEQFF.

CDR3 nucleotide sequence: TGTGCCAGCAGCGGCCGGGACGGCTACGAGCAGTACGTC. Translation: CASSGRDGYEQYV. The chain links TRBV7-9 to TRBJ2-7; either TRBD1 or TRBD2 may supply D (5 bases each). V dropped 5 bases and J dropped 3 bases, with 11 bases sitting between them. CDR1 is SEHNR and CDR2 is FQNEAQ in the germline V gene (reference sequence). The CDR3 contains 13 residues.

The CDR3 DNA reads TGTGCCAGCAGCTCTTTGACAGGGGGAGCTTATGGCTACACCTTC. This sequence encodes CASSSLTGGAYGYTF. The chain recombines TRBV7-2 with TRBJ1-2; 9 positions agree with TRBD1. V lost 4 bases and J lost 5; bases outside the gene matches: 8. The CDR3 totals 15 residues. Germline CDR1 SGHTA, CDR2 FQGNSA.

The chain links TRBV2 to TRBJ2-7; D is possibly TRBD1 (6 bases). V lost 10 bases to trimming and J lost 1 base, with 20 bases between them. The CDR3 length is 15 residues. Germline-derived CDR1 and CDR2 are SNHLY and FYNNEI. In DNA form, the CDR3 reads TGTGCCACGACCACCGGGACACAGGGTTCCTACGAGCAGTACTTC. Translation gives CATTTGTQGSYEQYF. The variable domain in full, completed from reference TRBV2 and TRBJ2-7, reads EPEVTQTPSHQVTQMGQEVILRCVPISNHLYFYWYRQILGQKVEFLVSFYNNEISEKSEIFDDQFSVERPDGSNFTLKIRSTKLEDSAMYFCATTTGTQGSYEQYFGPGTRLTVT.